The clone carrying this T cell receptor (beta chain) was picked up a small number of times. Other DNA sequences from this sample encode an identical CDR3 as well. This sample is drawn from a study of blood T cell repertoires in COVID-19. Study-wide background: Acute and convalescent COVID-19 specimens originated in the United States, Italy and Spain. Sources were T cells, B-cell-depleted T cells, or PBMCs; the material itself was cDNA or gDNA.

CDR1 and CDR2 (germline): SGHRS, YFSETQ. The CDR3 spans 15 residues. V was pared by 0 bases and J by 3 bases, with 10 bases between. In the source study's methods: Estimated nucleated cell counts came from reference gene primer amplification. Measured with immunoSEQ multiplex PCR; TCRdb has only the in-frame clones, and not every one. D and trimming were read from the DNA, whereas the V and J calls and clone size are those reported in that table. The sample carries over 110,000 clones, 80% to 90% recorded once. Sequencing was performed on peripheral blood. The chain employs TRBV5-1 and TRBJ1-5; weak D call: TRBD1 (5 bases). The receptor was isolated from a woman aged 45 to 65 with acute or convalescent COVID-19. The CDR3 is CASSLGRGSNQPQHF. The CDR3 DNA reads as TGCGCCAGCAGCTTGGGGAGGGGCTCCAATCAGCCCCAGCATTTT.